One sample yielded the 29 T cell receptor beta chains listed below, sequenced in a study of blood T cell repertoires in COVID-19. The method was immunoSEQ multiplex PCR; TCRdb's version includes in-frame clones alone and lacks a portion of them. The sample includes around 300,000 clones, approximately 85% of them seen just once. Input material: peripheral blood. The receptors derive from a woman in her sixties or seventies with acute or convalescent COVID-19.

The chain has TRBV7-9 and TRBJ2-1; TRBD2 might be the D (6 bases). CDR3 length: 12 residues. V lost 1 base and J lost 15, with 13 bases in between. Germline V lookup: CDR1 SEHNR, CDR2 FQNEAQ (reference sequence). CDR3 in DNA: TGTGCCAGCAGCTTAGGGGACGGGAGCCCGTTCTTC. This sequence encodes CASSLGDGSPFF. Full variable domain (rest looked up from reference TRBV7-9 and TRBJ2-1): DTGVSQNPRHKITKRGQNVTFRCDPISEHNRLYWYRQTLGQGPEFLTYFQNEAQLEKSRLLSDRFSAERPKGSFSTLEIQRTEQGDSAMYLCASSLGDGSPFFGPGTRLTVL.

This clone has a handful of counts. DNA of the CDR3: TGTGCCAGCAGCGCGGACAGGCTGGTAGGCTACACCTTC. Amino acids: CASSADRLVGYTF. The chain is built from TRBV2 and TRBJ1-2; TRBD1 agrees at 7 bases. CDR1 is SNHLY, CDR2 FYNNEI, per germline. The CDR3 is made up of 13 amino acids. V dropped 6 bases and J dropped 8; count of bases not matched to a gene: 9.

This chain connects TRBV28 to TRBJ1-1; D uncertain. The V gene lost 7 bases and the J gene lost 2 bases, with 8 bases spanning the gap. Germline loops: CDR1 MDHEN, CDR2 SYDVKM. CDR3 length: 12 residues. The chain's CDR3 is CASIGRNTEAFF. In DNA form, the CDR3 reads TGTGCCAGCATTGGCAGAAACACTGAAGCTTTCTTT.

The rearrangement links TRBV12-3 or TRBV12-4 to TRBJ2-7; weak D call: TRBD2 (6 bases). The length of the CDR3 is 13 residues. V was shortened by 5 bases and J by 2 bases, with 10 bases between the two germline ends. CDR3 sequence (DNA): TGTGCCAGCAGTGGGGGGTCCACCTACGAGCAGTACTTC. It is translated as CASSGGSTYEQYF.

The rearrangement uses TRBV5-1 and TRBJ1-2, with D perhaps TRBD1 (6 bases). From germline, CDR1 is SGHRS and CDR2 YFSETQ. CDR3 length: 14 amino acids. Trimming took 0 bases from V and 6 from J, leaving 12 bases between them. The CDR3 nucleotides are TGCGCCAGCAGCTTGGACGCATCAGGGGATGGCTACACCTTC. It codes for CASSLDASGDGYTF.

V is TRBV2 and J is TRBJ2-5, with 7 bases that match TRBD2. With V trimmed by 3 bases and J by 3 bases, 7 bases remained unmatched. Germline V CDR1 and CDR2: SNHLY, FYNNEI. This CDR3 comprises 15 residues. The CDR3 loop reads CASSENQGLKETQYF. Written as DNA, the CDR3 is TGTGCCAGCAGTGAGAATCAGGGACTAAAAGAGACCCAGTACTTC.

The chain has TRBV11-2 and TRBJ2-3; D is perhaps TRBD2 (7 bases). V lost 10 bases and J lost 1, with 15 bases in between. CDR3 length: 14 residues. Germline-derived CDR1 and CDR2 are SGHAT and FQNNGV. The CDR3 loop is CATTRGARTDTQYF. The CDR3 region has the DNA TGTGCCACCACACGGGGGGCCCGCACAGATACGCAGTATTTT.

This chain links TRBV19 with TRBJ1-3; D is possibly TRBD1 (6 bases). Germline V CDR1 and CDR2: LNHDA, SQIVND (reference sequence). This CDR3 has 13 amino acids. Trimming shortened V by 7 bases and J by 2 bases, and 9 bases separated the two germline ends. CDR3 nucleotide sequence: TGTGCCAGTATCACAGGGCCTGGAAACACCATATATTTT. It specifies CASITGPGNTIYF.

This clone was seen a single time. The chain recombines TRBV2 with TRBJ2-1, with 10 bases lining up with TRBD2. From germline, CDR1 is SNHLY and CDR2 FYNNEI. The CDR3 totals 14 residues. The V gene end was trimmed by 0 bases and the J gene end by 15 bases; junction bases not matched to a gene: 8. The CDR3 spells CASSEAQRGGLPFF. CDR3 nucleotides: TGTGCCAGCAGTGAAGCGCAGCGGGGGGGCCTTCCGTTCTTC.

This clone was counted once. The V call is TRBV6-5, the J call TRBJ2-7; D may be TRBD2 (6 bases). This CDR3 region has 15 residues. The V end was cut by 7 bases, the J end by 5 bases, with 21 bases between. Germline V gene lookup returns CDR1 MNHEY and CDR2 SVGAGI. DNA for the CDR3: TGTGCCAGCACCGAACGGGGGAGTAGCTGGGACGAGCAGTACTTC. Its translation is CASTERGSSWDEQYF.

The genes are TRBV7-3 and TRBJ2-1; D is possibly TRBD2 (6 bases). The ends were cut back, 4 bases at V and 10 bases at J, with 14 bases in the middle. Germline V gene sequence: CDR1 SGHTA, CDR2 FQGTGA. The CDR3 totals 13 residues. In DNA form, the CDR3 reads TGTGCCAGCAGCTCGGGACTCCTTGGGGAGCAGTTCTTC. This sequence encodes CASSSGLLGEQFF.

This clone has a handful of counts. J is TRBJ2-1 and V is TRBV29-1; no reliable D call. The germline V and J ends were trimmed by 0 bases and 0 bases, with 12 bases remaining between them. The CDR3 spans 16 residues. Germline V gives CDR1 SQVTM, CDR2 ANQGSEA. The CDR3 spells CSVEDPVVLSYNEQFF. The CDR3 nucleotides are TGCAGCGTTGAAGACCCCGTCGTCCTCTCCTACAATGAGCAGTTCTTC.

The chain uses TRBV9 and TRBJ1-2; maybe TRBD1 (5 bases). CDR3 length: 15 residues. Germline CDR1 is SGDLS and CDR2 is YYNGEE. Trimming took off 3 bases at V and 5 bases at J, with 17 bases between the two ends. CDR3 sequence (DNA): TGTGCCAGCAGCGAGTTGGACGAGGGGAGGTATGGCTACACCTTC. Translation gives CASSELDEGRYGYTF.

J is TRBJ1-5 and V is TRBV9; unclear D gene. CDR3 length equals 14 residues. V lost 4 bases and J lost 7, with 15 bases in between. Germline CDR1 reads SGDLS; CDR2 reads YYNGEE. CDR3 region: CASSLGGPGQPQHF. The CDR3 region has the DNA TGTGCCAGCAGCCTCGGAGGGCCCGGGCAGCCCCAGCATTTT.

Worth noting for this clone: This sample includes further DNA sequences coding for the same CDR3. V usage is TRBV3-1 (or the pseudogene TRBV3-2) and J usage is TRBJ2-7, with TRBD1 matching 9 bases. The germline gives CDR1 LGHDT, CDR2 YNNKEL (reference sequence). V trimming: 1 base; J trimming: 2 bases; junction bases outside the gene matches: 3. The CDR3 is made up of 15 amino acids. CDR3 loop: CASSQAGTGPYEQYF. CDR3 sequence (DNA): TGTGCCAGCAGCCAAGCCGGGACAGGGCCCTACGAGCAGTACTTC.

CDR3 sequence: CASSFNPTGSGYGYTF. Written as DNA, the CDR3 is TGTGCCAGCAGCTTTAACCCGACAGGGTCTGGCTATGGCTACACCTTC. This chain links TRBV5-6 with TRBJ1-2; 7 bases are a match to TRBD1. CDR3 size: 16 residues. Germline V CDR1 and CDR2: SGHDT, YYEEEE. Losses at the gene ends were 2 bases for V and 4 bases for J; bases not matched to a gene: 11.

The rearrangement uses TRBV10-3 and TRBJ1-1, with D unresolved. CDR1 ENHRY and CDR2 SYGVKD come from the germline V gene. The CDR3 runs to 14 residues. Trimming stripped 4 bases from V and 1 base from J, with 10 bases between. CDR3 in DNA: TGTGCCATCAGTGGTGGTCAGAAGAACACTGAAGCTTTCTTT. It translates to CAISGGQKNTEAFF.

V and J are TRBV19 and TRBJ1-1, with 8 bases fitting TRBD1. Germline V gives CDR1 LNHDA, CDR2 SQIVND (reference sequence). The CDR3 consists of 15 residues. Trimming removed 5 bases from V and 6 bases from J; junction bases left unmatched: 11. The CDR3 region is CASSPLPGQAPEAFF. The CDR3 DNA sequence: TGTGCCAGTAGTCCCCTACCGGGACAGGCACCTGAAGCTTTCTTT.

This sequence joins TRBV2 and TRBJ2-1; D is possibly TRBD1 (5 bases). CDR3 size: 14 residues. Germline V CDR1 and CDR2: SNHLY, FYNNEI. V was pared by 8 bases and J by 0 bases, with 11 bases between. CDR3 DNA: TGTGCCAGCGGGTGGCAGGGCTCCTACAATGAGCAGTTCTTC. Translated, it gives CASGWQGSYNEQFF.

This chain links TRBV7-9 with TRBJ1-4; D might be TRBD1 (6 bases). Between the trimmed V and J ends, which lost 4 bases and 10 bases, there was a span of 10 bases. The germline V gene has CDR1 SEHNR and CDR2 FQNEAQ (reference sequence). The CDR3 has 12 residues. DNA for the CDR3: TGTGCCAGCAGCTACAGGGTTGGAAAACTGTTTTTT. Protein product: CASSYRVGKLFF.

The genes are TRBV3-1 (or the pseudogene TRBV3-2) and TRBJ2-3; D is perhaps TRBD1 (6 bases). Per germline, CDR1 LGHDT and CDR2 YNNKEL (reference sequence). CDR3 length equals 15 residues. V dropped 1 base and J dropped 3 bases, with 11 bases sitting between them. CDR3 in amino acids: CASSQAGVATDTQYF. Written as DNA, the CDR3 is TGTGCCAGCAGCCAAGCAGGGGTAGCAACAGATACGCAGTATTTT.

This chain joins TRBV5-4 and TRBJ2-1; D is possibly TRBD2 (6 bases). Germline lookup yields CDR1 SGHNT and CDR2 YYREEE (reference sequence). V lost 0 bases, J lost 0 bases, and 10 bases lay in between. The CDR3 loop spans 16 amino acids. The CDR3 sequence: CASSLGGDSSYNEQFF. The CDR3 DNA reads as TGTGCCAGCAGCTTGGGAGGGGACTCCTCCTACAATGAGCAGTTCTTC.

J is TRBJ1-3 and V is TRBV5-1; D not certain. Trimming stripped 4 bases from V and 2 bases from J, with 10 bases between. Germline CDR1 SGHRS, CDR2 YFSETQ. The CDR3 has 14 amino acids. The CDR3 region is CASSRTWAGNTIYF. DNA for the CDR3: TGCGCCAGCAGCCGGACTTGGGCTGGAAACACCATATATTTT.

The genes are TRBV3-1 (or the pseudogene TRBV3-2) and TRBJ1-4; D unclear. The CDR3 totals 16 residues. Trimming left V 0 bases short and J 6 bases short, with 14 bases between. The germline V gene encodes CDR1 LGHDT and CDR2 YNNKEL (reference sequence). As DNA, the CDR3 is TGTGCCAGCAGCCAAGATCTTTCCTGGGGAGATGAAAAACTGTTTTTT. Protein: CASSQDLSWGDEKLFF.

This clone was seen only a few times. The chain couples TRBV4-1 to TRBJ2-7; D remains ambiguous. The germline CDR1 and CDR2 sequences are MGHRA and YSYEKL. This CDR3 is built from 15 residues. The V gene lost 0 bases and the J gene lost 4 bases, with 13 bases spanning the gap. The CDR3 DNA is TGCGCCAGCAGCCAAGAGCGGATCCTACGGTACGAGCAGTACTTC. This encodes CASSQERILRYEQYF.

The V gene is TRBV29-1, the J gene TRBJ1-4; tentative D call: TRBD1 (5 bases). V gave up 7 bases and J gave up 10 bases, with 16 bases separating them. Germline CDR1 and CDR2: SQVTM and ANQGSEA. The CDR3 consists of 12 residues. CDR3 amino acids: CSGDQGNGKLFF. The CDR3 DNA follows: TGCAGCGGTGACCAGGGTAACGGAAAACTGTTTTTT.

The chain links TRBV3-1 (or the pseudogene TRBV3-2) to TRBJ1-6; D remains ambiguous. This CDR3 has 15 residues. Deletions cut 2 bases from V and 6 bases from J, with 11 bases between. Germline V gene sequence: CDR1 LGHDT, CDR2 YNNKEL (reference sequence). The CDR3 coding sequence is TGTGCCAGCAGCCAATCTTGGACTTCTAATTCACCCCTCCACTTT. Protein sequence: CASSQSWTSNSPLHF.

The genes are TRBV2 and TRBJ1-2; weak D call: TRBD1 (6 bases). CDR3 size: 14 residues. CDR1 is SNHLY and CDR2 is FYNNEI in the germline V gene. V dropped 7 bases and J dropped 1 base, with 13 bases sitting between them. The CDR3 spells CASTMQGYNYGYTF. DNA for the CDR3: TGTGCCAGCACCATGCAGGGGTATAACTATGGCTACACCTTC. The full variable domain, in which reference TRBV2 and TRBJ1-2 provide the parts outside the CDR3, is EPEVTQTPSHQVTQMGQEVILRCVPISNHLYFYWYRQILGQKVEFLVSFYNNEISEKSEIFDDQFSVERPDGSNFTLKIRSTKLEDSAMYFCASTMQGYNYGYTFGSGTRLTVV.

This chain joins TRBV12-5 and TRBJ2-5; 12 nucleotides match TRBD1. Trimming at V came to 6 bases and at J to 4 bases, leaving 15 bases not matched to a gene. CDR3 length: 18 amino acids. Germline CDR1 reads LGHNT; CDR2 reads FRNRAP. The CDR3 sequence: CASGGFFVRDRGRETQYF. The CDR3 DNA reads TGTGCTAGTGGAGGCTTCTTCGTCCGGGACAGGGGGCGAGAGACCCAGTACTTC.